The 20 T cell receptor beta chains below all came from one sample that was sequenced in a study of blood T cell repertoires in COVID-19. Clones were sequenced by immunoSEQ multiplex PCR, and TCRdb holds only the in-frame ones, with some missing. This sample carries 160,000 or so clones, 75% to 85% of them seen once, and the ten largest clones take 7.5% to 8.5%. Material: peripheral blood. The receptors come from a woman in her sixties with COVID-19, enrolled during active disease.

The V and J genes are TRBV2 and TRBJ2-7; 9 bases align to TRBD1. The trim removed 6 bases at V and 4 bases at J, leaving 4 bases unmatched. Germline lookup yields CDR1 SNHLY and CDR2 FYNNEI. This CDR3 spans 13 amino acids. The CDR3 bases are TGTGCCAGCAGGGGACAGGGCAATTACGAGCAGTACGTC. Encoded protein: CASRGQGNYEQYV.

V and J are TRBV28 and TRBJ2-7; 8 bases are a match to TRBD2. Trimming took 8 bases from V and 4 from J; bases not matched to a gene: 10. CDR3 length: 14 amino acids. Germline V gene sequence: CDR1 MDHEN, CDR2 SYDVKM. CDR3 nucleotide sequence: TGTGCCAGCTCCCGGACTAGCCCTCCTTACGAGCAGTACTTC. Translating it yields CASSRTSPPYEQYF.

CDR3 residues: CASSPNSPGTGDEKLFF. The CDR3 bases are TGTGCCAGCTCCCCTAATTCCCCCGGGACAGGGGATGAAAAACTGTTTTTT. J is TRBJ1-4 and V is TRBV18; 10 bases line up with TRBD1. V was clipped by 6 bases and J by 6 bases; unmatched bases: 13. The CDR3 loop spans 17 amino acids. Looked up from germline, CDR1 is KGHSH and CDR2 is LQKENI.

This clone was seen more than once but under ten times. V usage is TRBV18 and J usage is TRBJ2-7, with TRBD1 matching over 8 bases. Unmatched junction bases numbered 6, after V lost 6 bases and J lost 5 bases. Germline V CDR1 and CDR2: KGHSH, LQKENI. The CDR3 runs 13 residues. This CDR3 reads CASSETGDNEQYV. The CDR3, as DNA: TGTGCCAGCTCCGAGACAGGGGATAACGAGCAGTACGTC.

The chain uses TRBV6-5 and TRBJ2-2, with TRBD2 matching over 9 bases. V gave up 6 bases and J gave up 2 bases; unmatched junction bases: 4. In germline, CDR1 is MNHEY, CDR2 SVGAGI. This CDR3 has 15 residues. The CDR3 nucleotides are TGTGCCAGCAGACCGGGACTAGCAAACACCGGGGAGCTGTTTTTT. This codes for CASRPGLANTGELFF.

The chain uses TRBV27 and TRBJ2-1; 12 positions match TRBD2. Germline trimming cut 8 bases from V and 0 bases from J; bases unmatched to any gene: 5. The CDR3 covers 16 residues. Per germline, CDR1 MNHEY and CDR2 SMNVEV (reference sequence). CDR3 amino acids: CASRTSGTFSYNEQFF. CDR3 sequence (DNA): TGTGCCAGCCGGACTAGCGGGACTTTCTCCTACAATGAGCAGTTCTTC.

The V call is TRBV7-2, the J call TRBJ2-5; D is undetermined. V lost 0 bases, J lost 4 bases, and 6 bases lay in between. In germline, CDR1 is SGHTA, CDR2 FQGNSA. There are 13 residues in the CDR3. The CDR3 region has the DNA TGTGCCAGCAGCTTAGCTGGGCGAGAGACCCAGTACTTC. It translates to CASSLAGRETQYF.

This clone was found a few times. This chain joins TRBV19 and TRBJ2-1; 8 nucleotides align to TRBD1. Germline values: CDR1 LNHDA, CDR2 SQIVND (reference sequence). The CDR3 is made up of 15 amino acids. V lost 3 bases to trimming and J lost 3 bases; unmatched junction nucleotides: 4. CDR3 in DNA: TGTGCCAGTAGTATCCTCGGACAGGGCTACAATGAGCAGTTCTTC. Translation gives CASSILGQGYNEQFF.

The count of this clone is one. This chain connects TRBV5-1 to TRBJ2-4, with 12 bases lining up with TRBD1. Looked up from germline, CDR1 is SGHRS and CDR2 is YFSETQ. The CDR3 extends over 17 amino acids. The ends lost 4 bases at V and 5 bases at J; junction bases unmatched: 10. CDR3 nucleotide sequence: TGCGCCAGCAGCCACGGTCCGGGGACAGGGGGCGAAAACATTCAGTACTTC. As protein: CASSHGPGTGGENIQYF.

This clone was seen a single time. The chain carries TRBV19 and TRBJ1-2, with TRBD1 identical over 8 bases. V dropped 3 bases and J dropped 4; count of bases not matched to a gene: 1. Germline CDR1 reads LNHDA; CDR2 reads SQIVND (reference sequence). This CDR3 is built from 13 residues. Here the CDR3 DNA reads TGTGCCAGTAGTATCGGACAGGGCTATGGCTACACCTTC. As protein: CASSIGQGYGYTF.

This chain connects TRBV20-1 to TRBJ1-4; D not resolved. The length of the CDR3 is 11 residues. Trimming removed 6 bases from V and 7 bases from J, with 9 bases in between. Germline assignment: CDR1 DFQATT and CDR2 SNEGSKA (reference sequence). The CDR3 DNA follows: TGCAGTGCCCCGTCAGGTGAAAAACTGTTTTTT. Amino acid sequence: CSAPSGEKLFF.

The rearrangement uses TRBV28 and TRBJ1-6; a weak D match, TRBD1 (6 bases). V shed 4 bases and J shed 6 bases, with 10 bases lying between them. The CDR3 is 14 residues long. Germline CDR1 is MDHEN and CDR2 is SYDVKM. CDR3 coding DNA: TGTGCCAGCAGTTCAGGGGCAGGTAATTCACCCCTCCACTTT. Protein: CASSSGAGNSPLHF. The full variable domain, its missing parts supplied by reference TRBV28 and TRBJ1-6, is DVKVTQSSRYLVKRTGEKVFLECVQDMDHENMFWYRQDPGLGLRLIYFSYDVKMKEKGDIPEGYSVSREKKERFSLILESASTNQTSMYLCASSSGAGNSPLHFGNGTRLTVT.

The chain combines TRBV12-1 with TRBJ2-1; TRBD2 is taken as the D call from the table, unchecked against the DNA. TRBV12-1 is flagged as a pseudogene. The CDR3 extends over 14 amino acids. The CDR3 DNA is TGTGCCAGCAGCGGGACTAGTGATCACAATGAGCAGTTCTTC. Translated, it gives CASSGTSDHNEQFF.

V is TRBV28 and J is TRBJ2-7; the D is unclear. CDR3 length: 11 amino acids. V lost 6 bases to trimming and J lost 3 bases, with 6 bases between them. Germline assignment: CDR1 MDHEN and CDR2 SYDVKM. The CDR3 coding sequence is TGTGCCAGCAGCCCCGGCTACGAGCAGTACTTC. It translates to CASSPGYEQYF. Full variable domain (rest looked up from reference TRBV28 and TRBJ2-7): DVKVTQSSRYLVKRTGEKVFLECVQDMDHENMFWYRQDPGLGLRLIYFSYDVKMKEKGDIPEGYSVSREKKERFSLILESASTNQTSMYLCASSPGYEQYFGPGTRLTVT.

The gene calls are TRBV12-3 or TRBV12-4 and TRBJ1-2; TRBD1 aligns across 7 bases. J gave up 3 bases and V 5 bases, and 3 bases lay outside the gene matches. The CDR3 extends over 13 amino acids. This CDR3 reads CASSRQGHYGYTF. In DNA, the CDR3 is TGTGCCAGCAGTCGACAGGGTCACTATGGCTACACCTTC.

As DNA, the CDR3 is TGCGCCAGCAGCCCCGGACAGAATGAGCAGTTCTTC. This gives the protein CASSPGQNEQFF. The J gene is TRBJ2-1, the V gene TRBV4-1, with D tentatively TRBD1 (6 bases). Trimming pared 4 bases from V and 7 bases from J, leaving 8 bases between. The germline CDR1 and CDR2 sequences are MGHRA and YSYEKL. The CDR3 covers 12 residues.

This chain links TRBV27 with TRBJ1-6, with a possible D match to TRBD1 (5 bases). V lost 7 bases to trimming and J lost 6 bases, with 10 bases between them. Germline-derived CDR1 and CDR2 are MNHEY and SMNVEV (reference sequence). The CDR3 loop spans 13 amino acids. The CDR3 loop is CASKQGINSPLHF. The DNA for the CDR3 is TGTGCCAGCAAGCAGGGAATTAATTCACCCCTCCACTTT.

J is TRBJ2-1 and V is TRBV10-2; 11 bases are shared with TRBD2. The germline gives CDR1 WSHSY, CDR2 SAAADI. V lost 0 bases and J lost 14; bases outside the gene matches: 6. The CDR3 runs 14 residues. As DNA, the CDR3 is TGCGCCAGCAGTGAGTCTAGCGGGAGGGCCCGGGAGTTCTTC. Translation gives CASSESSGRAREFF.

The chain uses TRBV29-1 and TRBJ2-7; the D gene is possibly TRBD1 (6 bases). Germline V lookup: CDR1 SQVTM, CDR2 ANQGSEA. CDR3 size: 13 residues. With 7 bases removed from V and 2 bases from J, the gap between germline ends came to 15 bases. The CDR3 sequence is CSAQQGSAYEQYF. The CDR3 coding sequence is TGCAGCGCTCAACAGGGCAGTGCCTACGAGCAGTACTTC.

The genes are TRBV6-1 and TRBJ1-2, with D possibly matching TRBD1 (5 bases). Trimming cost V 0 bases and J 5 bases, with 19 bases left between them. This CDR3 is 17 amino acids long. Germline lookup yields CDR1 MNHNS and CDR2 SASEGT. This CDR3 is CASSEAWGDRDPYGYTF. CDR3 nucleotide sequence: TGTGCCAGCAGTGAAGCCTGGGGCGATAGGGATCCATATGGCTACACCTTC.